The 10 T cell receptor beta chains listed next were all sequenced from one sample in a study of T cells in Graves' hyperthyroidism and ophthalmopathy. Amplification of TCR beta CDR3 regions used RNA as the template. HTBI primers were employed in a first-round RT-PCR of the TCR CDR3. A single record per CDR3 protein comes from TCRdb applying MiXCR to the multiplex PCR reads. The repertoire consists of about 420,000 distinct CDR3 sequences, with approximately 14% occurring once and the leading ten covering about 5%. The sample consisted of blood. Source of these receptors: a woman between 18 and 29 years old with Graves' hyperthyroidism.

J is TRBJ2-5 and V is TRBV7-3; 10 positions agree with TRBD2. The CDR3 contains 15 residues. The V and J ends lost 5 bases and 5 bases, in that order; junction bases with no gene match: 8. Germline V gene lookup returns CDR1 SGHTA and CDR2 FQGTGA. This CDR3 reads CASSNELAGVETQYF. CDR3 in DNA: TGTGCCAGCAGCAACGAGCTAGCGGGAGTTGAGACCCAGTACTTC.

This clonotype came up a few times. The chain employs TRBV27 and TRBJ2-2, with 11 bases identical to TRBD1. The length of the CDR3 is 20 residues. Germline V CDR1 and CDR2: MNHEY, SMNVEV (reference sequence). The V gene end was trimmed by 3 bases and the J gene end by 5 bases; junction bases not matched to a gene: 17. CDR3 sequence: CASSFNGMITGTGGTGELFF. The CDR3 DNA reads as TGTGCCAGCAGTTTTAACGGGATGATAACCGGGACAGGGGGAACCGGGGAGCTGTTTTTT.

The table lists this clonotype with many counts. V is TRBV28 and J is TRBJ1-1; 7 bases align to TRBD1. CDR1 is MDHEN and CDR2 is SYDVKM in the germline V gene. V shed 5 bases and J 0 bases; nucleotides not matched to a gene: 9. The CDR3 spans 16 residues. CDR3 sequence reads: CASSRNPGQMNTEAFF. DNA for the CDR3: TGTGCCAGCAGTCGGAACCCGGGACAGATGAACACTGAAGCTTTCTTT.

This clonotype was observed at least ten times. As DNA, the CDR3 is TGTGCCAGCAGTTTAAAAGCCAGGGTGGCCTACGAGCAGTACTTC. Translating it yields CASSLKARVAYEQYF. This chain connects TRBV27 to TRBJ2-7; D is possibly TRBD1 (5 bases). Trimming removed 2 bases from V and 2 bases from J, with 13 bases in between. Looked up from germline, CDR1 is MNHEY and CDR2 is SMNVEV (reference sequence). The CDR3 contains 15 residues.

This chain joins TRBV6-2 or TRBV6-3 and TRBJ2-7; 8 nucleotides match TRBD2. The ends lost 3 bases at V and 5 bases at J; junction bases unmatched: 12. The CDR3 is made up of 16 amino acids. Germline V gene sequence: CDR1 MNHEY, CDR2 SVGEGT. The CDR3 sequence: CASSYTGPAGVNEQYF. CDR3 DNA: TGTGCCAGCAGTTATACTGGACCAGCGGGAGTAAACGAGCAGTACTTC.

CDR3 DNA: TGTGCCAGCAGCGGAGGACGGGGGAGCGCAGATACGCAGTATTTT. Protein sequence: CASSGGRGSADTQYF. The chain combines TRBV9 with TRBJ2-3, with D maybe TRBD2 (6 bases). This CDR3 is 15 amino acids long. V lost 3 bases, J lost 4 bases, and 15 bases lay in between. In germline, CDR1 is SGDLS, CDR2 YYNGEE.

This chain uses TRBV7-9 with TRBJ2-7; D remains ambiguous. The CDR3 has 14 amino acids. V shed 5 bases and J shed 5 bases, with 16 bases lying between them. Germline assignment: CDR1 SEHNR and CDR2 FQNEAQ (reference sequence). Here the CDR3 reads CASSTPLQVHEQYF. The CDR3 DNA sequence: TGTGCCAGCAGCACCCCCCTTCAGGTGCACGAGCAGTACTTC.

This clonotype was counted between two and nine times. The chain links TRBV6-1 to TRBJ1-3; maybe TRBD1 (5 bases). The germline CDR1 and CDR2 sequences are MNHNS and SASEGT. The CDR3 covers 16 residues. Trimming stripped 0 bases from V and 3 bases from J, with 12 bases between. This CDR3 is CASSEAGALYGNTIYF. Here the CDR3 DNA reads TGTGCCAGCAGTGAAGCAGGGGCGCTATATGGAAACACCATATATTTT.

This clonotype has at least ten counts. This rearrangement joins TRBV2 to TRBJ2-1; no reliable D call. CDR1 is SNHLY, CDR2 FYNNEI, per germline. The CDR3 covers 13 residues. The germline V and J ends were trimmed by 4 bases and 5 bases, with 9 bases remaining between them. The DNA of the CDR3 is TGTGCCAGCAGTGTTGGAACAAACAATGAGCAGTTCTTC. Translated: CASSVGTNNEQFF.

At least ten counts were recorded for this clonotype. The junction departs from germline at one end; a sequencing error may be responsible. The chain uses TRBV7-7 and TRBJ2-1, with TRBD2 matching over 12 bases. The CDR3 extends over 16 amino acids. Germline V gene data show CDR1 as SSHAT and CDR2 as FNYEAQ (reference sequence). CDR3 sequence: CASSLEPSGRAPEQFF. In nucleotides, the CDR3 is TGTGCTAGCAGCTTAGAACCTAGCGGGAGGGCCCCGGAGCAGTTCTTC.